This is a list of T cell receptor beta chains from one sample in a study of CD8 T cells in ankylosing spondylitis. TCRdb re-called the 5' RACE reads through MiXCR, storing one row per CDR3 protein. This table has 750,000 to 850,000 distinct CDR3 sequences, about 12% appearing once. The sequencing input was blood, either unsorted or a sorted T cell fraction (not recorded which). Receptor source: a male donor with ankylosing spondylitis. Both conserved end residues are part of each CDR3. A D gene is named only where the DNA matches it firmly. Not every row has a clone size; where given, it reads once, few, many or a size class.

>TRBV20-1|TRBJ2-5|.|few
TGCAGTGCTGCCAGGGGGGGACAAGAGACCCAGTACTTC
CSAARGGQETQYF
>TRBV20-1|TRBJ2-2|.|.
TGCAGTGGTAAACAATCCTCGAACACCGGGGAGCTGTTTTTT
CSGKQSSNTGELFF
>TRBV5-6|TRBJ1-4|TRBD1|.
TGTGCCAGCAGCCAGACAGGGCCTAATGAAAAACTGTTTTTT
CASSQTGPNEKLFF
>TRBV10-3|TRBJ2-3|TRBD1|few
TGTGCCATGGGCCAGGGGGGCACAGATACGCAGTATTTT
CAMGQGGTDTQYF
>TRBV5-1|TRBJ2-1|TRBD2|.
TGCGCCAGCAGCGACCTACTAGCGGGGGGGCCGGATGAGCAGTTCTTC
CASSDLLAGGPDEQFF
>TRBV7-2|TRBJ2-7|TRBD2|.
TGTGCCAGCAGCTTATCTAGCGGGGGGGTCCCCTACGAGCAGTACTTC
CASSLSSGGVPYEQYF
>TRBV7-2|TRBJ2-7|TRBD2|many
TGTGCCAGCAGCTTAGGTGTAGCGGGAGGGCCCCAGTACTTC
CASSLGVAGGPQYF
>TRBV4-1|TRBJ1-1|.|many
TGCGCCAGCAGCCGGGGGATAGAAGGGAACACTGAAGCTTTCTTT
CASSRGIEGNTEAFF
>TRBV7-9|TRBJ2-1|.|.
TGTGCCAGCAGCTTAGCGCTTGGCTCAAGAAGATACAATGAGCAGTTCTTC
CASSLALGSRRYNEQFF
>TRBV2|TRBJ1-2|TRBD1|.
TGTGCCAGCAATACAGGGGGCGGGCGATATGGCTACACCTTC
CASNTGGGRYGYTF
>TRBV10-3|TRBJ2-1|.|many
TGTGCCATCAGTGAGAGCTCTTGGCGGAGGGAGGATGAGCAGTTCTTC
CAISESSWRREDEQFF
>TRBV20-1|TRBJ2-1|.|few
TGCAGTGCTAGTGCATTGGCCGGGACATACAATGAGCAGTTCTTC
CSASALAGTYNEQFF
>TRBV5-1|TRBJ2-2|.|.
TGCGCCACCAAGGAGGGCACCGGGGAGCTGTTTTTT
CATKEGTGELFF
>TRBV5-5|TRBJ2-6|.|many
TGTGCCAGCAGCTCGGGAAGCTCTGGGGCCAACGTCCTGACTTTC
CASSSGSSGANVLTF
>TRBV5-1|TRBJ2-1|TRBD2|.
TGCGCCAGCAGCTTTAGCGGGAGTTTCGACAATGAGCAGTTCTTC
CASSFSGSFDNEQFF
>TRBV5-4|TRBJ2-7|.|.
TGTGCCAGCAGCTTGCCAACCTCCTACGAGCAGTACTTC
CASSLPTSYEQYF
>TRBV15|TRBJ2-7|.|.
TGTGCCACCAGCCTCCCGAGGGGGGGACAGCGTTCCTACGAGCAGTACTTC
CATSLPRGGQRSYEQYF
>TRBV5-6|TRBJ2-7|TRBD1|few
TGTGCCAGCAGCTTGGGCAGGGGGCCGGGGGAGCAGTACTTC
CASSLGRGPGEQYF
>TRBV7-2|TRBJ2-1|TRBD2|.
TGTGCCAGCAGCATTCGGACTAGCGGGGGTCAGAATGAGCAGTTCTTC
CASSIRTSGGQNEQFF
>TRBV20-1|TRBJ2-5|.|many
TGCAGTGCCCGGAGGTCAGGGGTTGGAGAGACCCAGTACTTC
CSARRSGVGETQYF
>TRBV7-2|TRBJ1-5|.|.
TGTGCCAGCAGCTTAGAGGTTCGACAGATCAATCAGCCCCAGCATTTT
CASSLEVRQINQPQHF
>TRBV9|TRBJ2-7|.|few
TGTGCCAGCAGCGAGGGACTCAACTCCTACGAGCAGTACTTC
CASSEGLNSYEQYF
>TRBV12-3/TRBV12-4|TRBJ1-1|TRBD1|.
TGTGCCAGCAGTTTAGCGCTGGGGGAGGGGGCAGTTGAAGCTTTCTTT
CASSLALGEGAVEAFF
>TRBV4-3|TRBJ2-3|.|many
TGCGCCAGCAGCTACTCAGGGGCTAGCACAGATACGCAGTATTTT
CASSYSGASTDTQYF
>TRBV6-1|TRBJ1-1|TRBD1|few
TGTGCCAGCAGTGATCGGGACAGGGTAACTGAAGCTTTCTTT
CASSDRDRVTEAFF
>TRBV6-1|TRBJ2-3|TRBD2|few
TGTGCCAGCGGGCGACTAGCGGGAGTGGCAGATACGCAGTATTTT
CASGRLAGVADTQYF
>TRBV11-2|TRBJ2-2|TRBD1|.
TGTGCCAGCAGGAAGGGACAGGGTTACACCGGGGAGCTGTTTTTT
CASRKGQGYTGELFF
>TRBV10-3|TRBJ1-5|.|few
TGTGCCATTTCTCGGGATCACGGGACGGGACAGCCCCAGCATTTT
CAISRDHGTGQPQHF
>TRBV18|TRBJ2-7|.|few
TGTGCCAGCTCACCACCTAATGGCTACGAGCAGTACTTC
CASSPPNGYEQYF
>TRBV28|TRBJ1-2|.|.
TGTGCCAGCAGTCCGACTTCCTTCTATGGCTACACCTTC
CASSPTSFYGYTF
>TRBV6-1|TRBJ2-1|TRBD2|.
TGTGCCAGCAGTGACCTAGCGGGGCCGTACAATGAGCAGTTCTTC
CASSDLAGPYNEQFF
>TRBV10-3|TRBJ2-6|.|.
TGTGCCATCAGCGGCCACCAATCTGGGGCCAACGTCCTGACTTTC
CAISGHQSGANVLTF
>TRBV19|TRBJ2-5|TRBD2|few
TGTGCCAGTAGTGCTCCGGGACTAGCGGGAGGTGCGACCCAGTACTTC
CASSAPGLAGGATQYF
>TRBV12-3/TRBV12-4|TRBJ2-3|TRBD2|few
TGTGCCAGCAGACTAGCGGGGGGGCCAGACACGCAGTATTTT
CASRLAGGPDTQYF
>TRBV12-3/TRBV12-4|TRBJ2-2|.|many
TGTGCCAGCAGTCTAGAGATCGGGGAGCTGTTTTTT
CASSLEIGELFF
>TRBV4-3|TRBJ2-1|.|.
TGCGCCAGCAGCCCTACTGAGGACAGCGCGGGCTACAATGAGCAGTTCTTC
CASSPTEDSAGYNEQFF
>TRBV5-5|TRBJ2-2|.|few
TGTGCCAGCAGCCAGGGACGGCCCCGGGAGCTGTTTTTT
CASSQGRPRELFF
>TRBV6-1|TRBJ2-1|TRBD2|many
TGTGCCAGCAGTCAGAAGGGACTACTAAACGACAATGAGCAGTTCTTC
CASSQKGLLNDNEQFF
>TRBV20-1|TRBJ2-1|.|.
TGCAGTGCTAGAGATGGTCGGGTTCTCTACAATGAGCAGTTCTTC
CSARDGRVLYNEQFF
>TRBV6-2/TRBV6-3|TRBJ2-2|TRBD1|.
TGTGCCAGCAGTATGGACAGGCCCCCGGCGGAGCTGTTTTTT
CASSMDRPPAELFF
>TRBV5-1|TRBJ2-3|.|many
TGCGCCAGTCGGCCCGTTGCCGACACGAATACGCAGTATTTT
CASRPVADTNTQYF